This is a list of T cell receptor beta chains from one sample in a study of shared clonotypes between healthy human individuals. Some clones are missing from TCRdb's copy, which holds only in-frame ones; the method was immunoSEQ multiplex PCR. The table lists about 510,000 clones, 60% to 80% of them singletons. Sequenced material: PBMCs. These receptors originate from a woman aged 40-49 years in good health. Some clones in this sample may be carry-over from other donors' samples. CDR3s include the opening cysteine and the closing phenylalanine or tryptophan. Each record gives: V gene, clone size, D gene, J gene, CDR3 DNA, CDR3 protein. A D gene is named only where the DNA matches it firmly. Clone sizes are given selectively: once, few, many, or a class where the clone is expanded.

V: TRBV6-5; size: -; D: TRBD1; J: TRBJ1-1; DNA: TGTGCCAGCAGTTACCAGGGGGGGAACTATGAAGCTTTCTTT; CDR3: CASSYQGGNYEAFF
V: TRBV7-2; size: -; D: -; J: TRBJ2-7; DNA: TGTGCCAGCAGCCCCGGATGGGGGGCGGGTCGCGAGCAGTACTTC; CDR3: CASSPGWGAGREQYF
V: TRBV19; size: -; D: TRBD1; J: TRBJ2-2; DNA: TGTGCCAGTAGTCCCCTTCCCTATGACAGGGTAAACACCGGGGAGCTGTTTTTT; CDR3: CASSPLPYDRVNTGELFF
V: TRBV15; size: -; D: -; J: TRBJ2-7; DNA: TGTGCCACCAGCAGAGATCGAGGGCGGAACAACCACTACGAGCAGTACTTC; CDR3: CATSRDRGRNNHYEQYF
V: TRBV28; size: once; D: -; J: TRBJ2-5; DNA: TGTGCCAGCAGTTCAGGGTTGGGGCTACAAGAGACCCAGTACTTC; CDR3: CASSSGLGLQETQYF
V: TRBV5-1; size: few; D: -; J: TRBJ2-1; DNA: TGCGCCAGCAGCTTGGGGGGCATTGAGCAGTTCTTC; CDR3: CASSLGGIEQFF
V: TRBV5-4; size: once; D: -; J: TRBJ2-7; DNA: TGTGCCAGCAGCTTGGGAAGGGGATTAACCTACGAGCAGTACTTC; CDR3: CASSLGRGLTYEQYF
V: TRBV7-2; size: -; D: TRBD2; J: TRBJ2-1; DNA: TGTGCCAGCAGCGCTACTAGCGGGAGGATGGGTGAGCAGTTCTTC; CDR3: CASSATSGRMGEQFF
V: TRBV30; size: -; D: -; J: TRBJ1-2; DNA: TGTGCCTGGAGGCTACCCCAGCTTTATGGAGGCTACACCTTC; CDR3: CAWRLPQLYGGYTF
V: TRBV20-1; size: -; D: -; J: TRBJ2-1; DNA: TGCAGTGCGAGACAGGTTAGTGAGCAGTTCTTC; CDR3: CSARQVSEQFF
V: TRBV6-1; size: few; D: -; J: TRBJ1-5; DNA: TGTGCCAGCAGTGAGGCTGGTAACAATCAGCCCCAGCATTTT; CDR3: CASSEAGNNQPQHF
V: TRBV5-1; size: -; D: TRBD2; J: TRBJ2-1; DNA: TGCGCCAGCAGCAGTATAGCGGGAGAGTATAATGAGCAGTTCTTC; CDR3: CASSSIAGEYNEQFF
V: TRBV7-2; size: -; D: -; J: TRBJ2-7; DNA: TGTGCCAGCAGCCCTAGTTACAGGGATGGAGTGGAGAACGAGCAGTACTTC; CDR3: CASSPSYRDGVENEQYF
V: TRBV5-1; size: -; D: TRBD1; J: TRBJ2-3; DNA: TGCGCCAGCAGCTTACACCGGGACAGGGATCCAGATACGCAGTATTTT; CDR3: CASSLHRDRDPDTQYF
V: TRBV10-3; size: -; D: TRBD2; J: TRBJ2-1; DNA: TGTGCCATCAGTGAAAGGGGGACTAGCGGCTACAATGAGCAGTTCTTC; CDR3: CAISERGTSGYNEQFF